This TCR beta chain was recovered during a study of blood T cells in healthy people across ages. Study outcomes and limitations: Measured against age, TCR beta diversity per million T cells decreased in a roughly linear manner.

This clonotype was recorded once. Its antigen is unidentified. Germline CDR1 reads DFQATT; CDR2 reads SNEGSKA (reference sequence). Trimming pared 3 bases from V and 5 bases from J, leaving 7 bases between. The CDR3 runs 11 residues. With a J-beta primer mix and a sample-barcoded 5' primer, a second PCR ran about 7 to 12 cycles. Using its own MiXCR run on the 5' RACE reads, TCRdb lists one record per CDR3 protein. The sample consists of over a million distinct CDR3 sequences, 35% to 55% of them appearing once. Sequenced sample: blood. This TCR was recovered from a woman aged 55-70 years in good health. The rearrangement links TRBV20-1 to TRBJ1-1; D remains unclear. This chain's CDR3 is CSASQWTEAFF. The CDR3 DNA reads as TGCAGTGCTAGTCAATGGACTGAAGCTTTCTTT.